This T cell receptor (beta chain) comes out of a study of regulatory T cells in long-lasting Graves disease. There are a few counts of this clonotype. Its antigen is unknown. Study-wide results and limits: Persistent disease showed a preference for TRBV28, TRBJ1-2 and TRBJ2-5.

The sample's time point: persistent/refractory GD, antithyroid drugs over 5 years with positive TRAb. From RNA extracted from PBMCs, the TCR library was made. The junction had 7 bases not matched to a gene; V was cut back by 9 bases and J by 1 base. Germline CDR1 and CDR2: KGHSH and LQKENI. The CDR3 consists of 14 residues. Arm-PCR of CDR3 regions and iRepertoire HTBI primers were used to build TCR beta libraries. TCRdb reanalysed the multiplex PCR reads using MiXCR and keeps one entry per CDR3 protein. Among 310,000 or so distinct CDR3 sequences, roughly 21% were seen once, and the ten largest hold less than 35%.

The chain joins TRBV18 to TRBJ2-7; 9 bases line up with TRBD1. The sample here was peripheral blood mononuclear cells (PBMCs), taken when the disease was refractory, from a patient treated with antithyroid drugs. This receptor was obtained from a female donor with Graves disease. The CDR3 reads CASSFGTGSYEQYF. In DNA, the CDR3 is TGTGCCAGTTCATTTGGGACAGGGTCCTACGAGCAGTACTTC.